The clone carrying this TCR beta chain was counted only a few times. Its antigen is as yet unknown. The CDR3 runs to 16 residues. CDR1 and CDR2 (germline): LGHDT, YNNKEL (reference sequence). V was clipped by 4 bases and J by 9 bases; unmatched bases: 9. Carrying unique molecular identifiers, the cDNA also gained a universal primer site through template switching. A single record per CDR3 protein comes from TCRdb applying MiXCR to the 5' RACE reads. The sample lists hundreds of thousands of distinct CDR3 sequences; approximately 13% were seen once. The source of the sample is a study of identical twins. Study outcomes and limitations: Memory repertoires showed no such pattern, whereas abundant cord blood beta clonotypes carried fewer insertions. In monozygotic twins, models underestimated the sharing of out-of-frame TCR alpha.

These records were also assigned to another study, of yellow fever vaccine responses in identical twins.

The receptor was isolated from a young woman in good health. J is TRBJ2-1 and V is TRBV3-1, with 13 bases matching TRBD2. Specimen: CD8+ T cells sorted from blood. This CDR3 is CASSPWTSGSFGEQFF. DNA of the CDR3: TGTGCCAGCAGCCCCTGGACTAGCGGGAGTTTCGGTGAGCAGTTCTTC.